A selection of T cell receptor beta chains follows, all from one sample in a study of cytomegalovirus exposure and HLA in healthy donors. This table comes from immunoSEQ multiplex PCR, and its TCRdb copy is limited to in-frame clones, with some not included. The data hold tens of thousands of clones, with over 85% observed a single time. Specimen: PBMCs. The receptor set was obtained from a woman between 18 and 29 years old in good health and CMV-seronegative. Each CDR3 is given with its conserved first and last residue. Each record gives: D gene, V gene, J gene, clone size, CDR3 protein, CDR3 DNA. The D gene is left open where the match is weak. Only some rows state a clone size, as once, few, many or a class for expanded clones.

d_gene: TRBD1; v_gene: TRBV16; j_gene: TRBJ1-3; abundance: -; CDR3aa: CASSQNPGQNYF; CDR3nt: TGTGCCAGCAGCCAAAATCCGGGACAGAACTATTTT
d_gene: -; v_gene: TRBV6-1; j_gene: TRBJ2-7; abundance: -; CDR3aa: CASRQGTTYEQYF; CDR3nt: TGTGCCAGCAGACAGGGTACGACCTACGAGCAGTACTTC
d_gene: -; v_gene: TRBV19; j_gene: TRBJ2-5; abundance: -; CDR3aa: CASSWRGTQETQYF; CDR3nt: TGTGCCAGTAGTTGGCGGGGAACTCAAGAGACCCAGTACTTC
d_gene: TRBD1; v_gene: TRBV27; j_gene: TRBJ2-2; abundance: -; CDR3aa: CASSSGTEVTGELFF; CDR3nt: TGTGCCAGCAGTTCGGGGACAGAGGTCACCGGGGAGCTGTTTTTT
d_gene: -; v_gene: TRBV6-5; j_gene: TRBJ1-5; abundance: -; CDR3aa: CASRSSGVQPQHF; CDR3nt: TGTGCCAGCAGAAGCTCAGGGGTACAGCCCCAGCATTTT
d_gene: TRBD1; v_gene: TRBV7-2; j_gene: TRBJ2-3; abundance: -; CDR3aa: CASSPDRVTDTQYF; CDR3nt: TGTGCCAGCAGCCCCGACAGGGTTACAGATACGCAGTATTTT
d_gene: -; v_gene: TRBV5-8; j_gene: TRBJ1-2; abundance: -; CDR3aa: CASGLSGYTF; CDR3nt: TGTGCCAGCGGACTGTCCGGCTACACCTTC
d_gene: TRBD2; v_gene: TRBV5-6; j_gene: TRBJ2-1; abundance: once; CDR3aa: CASSLYGLSSGINNEQFF; CDR3nt: TGTGCCAGCAGCTTGTATGGGCTGAGTAGCGGGATCAACAATGAGCAGTTCTTC
d_gene: -; v_gene: TRBV6-5; j_gene: TRBJ1-2; abundance: -; CDR3aa: CASSYSGGSYGGYTF; CDR3nt: TGTGCCAGCAGTTACTCGGGGGGAAGCTATGGTGGCTACACCTTC
d_gene: TRBD1; v_gene: TRBV2; j_gene: TRBJ1-1; abundance: -; CDR3aa: CASSVRGKETEAFF; CDR3nt: TGTGCCAGCAGTGTCAGGGGGAAAGAGACTGAAGCTTTCTTT
d_gene: TRBD2; v_gene: TRBV7-2; j_gene: TRBJ2-3; abundance: -; CDR3aa: CASSWGLAGGRDTQYF; CDR3nt: TGTGCCAGCAGCTGGGGACTAGCGGGAGGCCGGGATACGCAGTATTTT
d_gene: -; v_gene: TRBV7-2; j_gene: TRBJ2-3; abundance: once; CDR3aa: CASSFLTTEDTQYF; CDR3nt: TGTGCCAGCAGCTTCTTAACGACAGAGGATACGCAGTATTTT
d_gene: TRBD2; v_gene: TRBV9; j_gene: TRBJ2-1; abundance: -; CDR3aa: CASSPRLADVEQFF; CDR3nt: TGTGCCAGCAGCCCGAGACTAGCAGACGTTGAGCAGTTCTTC
d_gene: -; v_gene: TRBV18; j_gene: TRBJ1-1; abundance: -; CDR3aa: CASSPPRQRDTEAFF; CDR3nt: TGTGCCAGCTCACCACCGAGACAGCGGGACACTGAAGCTTTCTTT
d_gene: -; v_gene: TRBV30; j_gene: TRBJ1-4; abundance: once; CDR3aa: CAWSGTVPNEKLFF; CDR3nt: TGTGCCTGGAGTGGGACAGTACCTAATGAAAAACTGTTTTTT
d_gene: TRBD1; v_gene: TRBV15; j_gene: TRBJ2-1; abundance: few; CDR3aa: CATSREPNRGVYNEQFF; CDR3nt: TGTGCCACCAGCAGAGAACCTAACAGGGGTGTCTACAATGAGCAGTTCTTC
d_gene: -; v_gene: TRBV7-3; j_gene: TRBJ2-3; abundance: -; CDR3aa: CASSLGLGADTQYF; CDR3nt: TGTGCCAGCAGCTTGGGACTGGGTGCAGATACGCAGTATTTT
d_gene: TRBD1; v_gene: TRBV10-3; j_gene: TRBJ1-1; abundance: -; CDR3aa: CAISEPDRDFGAFF; CDR3nt: TGTGCCATCAGTGAGCCGGACAGGGATTTCGGAGCTTTCTTT
d_gene: -; v_gene: TRBV6-1; j_gene: TRBJ1-4; abundance: -; CDR3aa: CASRAVRMLREKLFF; CDR3nt: TGTGCCAGCAGGGCCGTGCGAATGTTGAGGGAAAAACTGTTTTTT
d_gene: TRBD2; v_gene: TRBV5-1; j_gene: TRBJ2-5; abundance: -; CDR3aa: CASSRIAGKEETQYF; CDR3nt: TGCGCCAGCAGCCGTATAGCGGGAAAGGAAGAGACCCAGTACTTC
d_gene: TRBD1; v_gene: TRBV27; j_gene: TRBJ2-7; abundance: -; CDR3aa: CASSLYGDRAPHEQYF; CDR3nt: TGTGCCAGCAGTTTATATGGGGACAGGGCCCCTCACGAGCAGTACTTC
d_gene: -; v_gene: TRBV30; j_gene: TRBJ1-1; abundance: -; CDR3aa: CAWSPHRTLSTFF; CDR3nt: TGTGCCTGGAGTCCCCACCGTACACTATCTACTTTCTTT
d_gene: -; v_gene: TRBV13; j_gene: TRBJ1-6; abundance: -; CDR3aa: CASSYGGSPLHF; CDR3nt: TGTGCCAGCAGCTACGGGGGGTCACCCCTCCACTTT
d_gene: -; v_gene: TRBV11-2; j_gene: TRBJ1-3; abundance: once; CDR3aa: CASSLFSVRYGNTIYF; CDR3nt: TGTGCCAGCAGCTTATTTTCCGTTCGGTATGGAAACACCATATATTTT